This note documents a single T cell receptor beta chain sequence. Its antigen is as yet unknown. These data are taken from a study of beta chain features in type 1 diabetes. The V end was cut by 2 bases, the J end by 0 bases, with 14 bases between. Per germline, CDR1 SNHLY and CDR2 FYNNEI. The CDR3 is 17 amino acids. Sequenced material consisted of expressed TCRB transcripts (all of the isolated RNA was reverse transcribed). Sequencing was performed with immunoSEQ multiplex PCR; in TCRdb, only in-frame clones are kept and a portion is missing. Of about 180,000 clones in the sample, approximately 8.4% were seen once. Study findings and constraints: Patients with Type 1 diabetes showed moderately but significantly shorter TCRB CDR3s in all four CD4+ subsets.

Sequencing was performed on central memory CD4+ T cells from blood. The chain combines TRBV2 with TRBJ2-4; possibly TRBD1 for D (5 bases). The TCR comes from a man younger than 30 with type 1 diabetes. CDR3 coding DNA: TGTGCCAGCAGTGAATCGATGGGGCAGTTAGCCAAAAACATTCAGTACTTC. Translation: CASSESMGQLAKNIQYF.